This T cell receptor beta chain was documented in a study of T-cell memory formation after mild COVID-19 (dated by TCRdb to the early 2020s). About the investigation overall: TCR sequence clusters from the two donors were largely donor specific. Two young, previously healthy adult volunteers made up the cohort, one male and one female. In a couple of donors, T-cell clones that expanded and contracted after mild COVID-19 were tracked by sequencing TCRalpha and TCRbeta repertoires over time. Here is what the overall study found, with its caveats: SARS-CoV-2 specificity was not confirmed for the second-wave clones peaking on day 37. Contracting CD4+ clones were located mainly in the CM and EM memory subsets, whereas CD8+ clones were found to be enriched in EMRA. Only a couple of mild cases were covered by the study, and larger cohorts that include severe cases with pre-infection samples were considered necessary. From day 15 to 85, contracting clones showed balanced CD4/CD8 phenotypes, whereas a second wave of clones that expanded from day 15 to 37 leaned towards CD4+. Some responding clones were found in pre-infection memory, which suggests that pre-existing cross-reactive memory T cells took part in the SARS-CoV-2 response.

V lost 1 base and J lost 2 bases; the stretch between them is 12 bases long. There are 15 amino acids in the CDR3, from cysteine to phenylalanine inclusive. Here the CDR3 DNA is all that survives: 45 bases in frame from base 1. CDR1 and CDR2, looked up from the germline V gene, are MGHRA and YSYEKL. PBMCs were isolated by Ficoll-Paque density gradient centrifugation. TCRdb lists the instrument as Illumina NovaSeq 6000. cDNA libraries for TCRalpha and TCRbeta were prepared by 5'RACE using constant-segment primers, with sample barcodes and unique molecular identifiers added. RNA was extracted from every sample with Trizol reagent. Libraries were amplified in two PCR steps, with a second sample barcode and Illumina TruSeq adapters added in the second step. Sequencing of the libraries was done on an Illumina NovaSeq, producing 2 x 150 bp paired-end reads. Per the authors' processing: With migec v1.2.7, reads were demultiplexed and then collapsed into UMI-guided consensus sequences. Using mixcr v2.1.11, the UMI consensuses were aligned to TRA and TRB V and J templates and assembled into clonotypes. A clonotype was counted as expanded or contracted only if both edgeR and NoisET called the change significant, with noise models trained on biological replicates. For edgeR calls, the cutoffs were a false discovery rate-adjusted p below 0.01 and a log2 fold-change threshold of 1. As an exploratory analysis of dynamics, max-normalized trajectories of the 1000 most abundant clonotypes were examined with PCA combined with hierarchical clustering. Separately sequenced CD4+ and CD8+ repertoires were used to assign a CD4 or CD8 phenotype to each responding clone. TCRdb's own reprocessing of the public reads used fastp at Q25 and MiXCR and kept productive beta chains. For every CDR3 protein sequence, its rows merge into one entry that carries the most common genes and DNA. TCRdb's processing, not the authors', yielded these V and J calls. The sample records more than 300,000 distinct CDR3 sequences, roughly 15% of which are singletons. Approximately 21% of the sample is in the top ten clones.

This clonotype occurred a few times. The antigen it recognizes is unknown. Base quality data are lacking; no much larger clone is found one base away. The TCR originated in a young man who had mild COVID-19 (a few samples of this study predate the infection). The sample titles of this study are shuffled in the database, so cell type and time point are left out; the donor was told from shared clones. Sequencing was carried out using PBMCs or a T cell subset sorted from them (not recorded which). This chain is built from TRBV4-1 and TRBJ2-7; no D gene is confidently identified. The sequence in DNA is TGCGCCAGCAGCCAAGCCCCCCAAGGCACCTACGAGCAGTACTTC. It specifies CASSQAPQGTYEQYF.